The rows below give T cell receptor beta chains drawn from one sample of a study of tumor-infiltrating lymphocytes in localized non-small cell lung cancer. Profiling relied on immunoSEQ multiplex PCR, and the TCRdb table lists in-frame clones only, not all of them. The sample shows around 9,000 clones, 70% to 80% of them seen only once. The specimen sequenced was uninvolved lung tissue not adjacent to the tumor. These receptors originate from a human donor with non-small cell lung cancer. Each CDR3 is given with its conserved first and last residue. A D gene is named only where the DNA matches it firmly.

V gene: TRBV11-3
J gene: TRBJ2-1
D gene: -
CDR3 protein: CASSARAGATLNEQFF

V gene: TRBV19
J gene: TRBJ1-3
D gene: -
CDR3 protein: CASKKDTIYF

V gene: TRBV7-6
J gene: TRBJ2-2
D gene: -
CDR3 protein: CASSVLSGAVTGELFF

V gene: TRBV6-5
J gene: TRBJ2-3
D gene: -
CDR3 protein: CASALADTQYF

V gene: TRBV13
J gene: TRBJ2-7
D gene: TRBD1
CDR3 protein: CASSRWTGLNEQYF

V gene: TRBV6-1
J gene: TRBJ1-2
D gene: -
CDR3 protein: CASRRQAQEYYGYTF

V gene: TRBV5-4
J gene: TRBJ1-2
D gene: TRBD1
CDR3 protein: CASSLNYRGQSGYTF

V gene: TRBV19
J gene: TRBJ1-1
D gene: TRBD1
CDR3 protein: CASSLSGGLGTEAFF

V gene: TRBV7-9
J gene: TRBJ1-5
D gene: -
CDR3 protein: CASSLAAGAEGNQPQHF

V gene: TRBV4-1
J gene: TRBJ2-7
D gene: TRBD1
CDR3 protein: CASSQYTPDRGNRRYEQYF

V gene: TRBV28
J gene: TRBJ1-5
D gene: -
CDR3 protein: CASSIEGNQPQHF

V gene: TRBV6-6
J gene: TRBJ1-6
D gene: -
CDR3 protein: CASSYSSGSRLHF

V gene: TRBV19
J gene: TRBJ1-2
D gene: TRBD1
CDR3 protein: CASSRQGSYGYTF

V gene: TRBV19
J gene: TRBJ1-1
D gene: -
CDR3 protein: CASTRQLMNTEAFF

V gene: TRBV7-9
J gene: TRBJ2-2
D gene: TRBD1
CDR3 protein: CASSPGQGNTGELFF

V gene: TRBV7-7
J gene: TRBJ1-2
D gene: -
CDR3 protein: CASSLDIGGYTF

V gene: TRBV9
J gene: TRBJ2-5
D gene: -
CDR3 protein: CASSTGGEETQYF

V gene: TRBV5-4
J gene: TRBJ2-3
D gene: TRBD2
CDR3 protein: CASSSRLAGGADTQYF

V gene: TRBV6-6
J gene: TRBJ2-3
D gene: TRBD2
CDR3 protein: CASSYLAGAITDTQYF

V gene: TRBV2
J gene: TRBJ1-1
D gene: -
CDR3 protein: CASSPQRANTEAFF

V gene: TRBV4-1
J gene: TRBJ2-7
D gene: TRBD1
CDR3 protein: CASSQEGTGGSYEQYF